This T cell receptor (beta chain) is drawn from a study of a mutant IDH1 vaccine in newly diagnosed glioma. Study context: Treated patients were roughly 62% male, about 38% female, mean age approximately 42 years. Week 35 brought visit V12, which was followed by visit V13 at week 47.

Specified time point: week 35, safety follow-up. Topical imiquimod accompanied each vaccine dose, which consisted of 300 ug of mutant IDH1 20-mer peptide. Patients were given eight vaccinations, scheduled in weeks 1, 3, 5, 7, 11, 15, 19 and 23. Donors had new WHO grade 3 or 4 IDH1-mutant, ATRX-lost astrocytomas. This clone was observed a few times. What it binds is unknown. Assay: immunoSEQ multiplex PCR; the TCRdb copy retains only in-frame clones and omits some. In the table there are tens of thousands of clones, around 74% of which are singletons. Germline V lookup: CDR1 SNHLY, CDR2 FYNNEI. This CDR3 comprises 15 residues. With 5 bases removed from V and 7 bases from J, the gap between germline ends came to 17 bases.

The sample was PBMCs, taken from a glioma patient whose treatment included an IDH1 peptide vaccine. This chain uses TRBV2 with TRBJ2-2; weak D call: TRBD1 (8 bases). The sequence came from a man aged 45-65 years with glioma. The CDR3 loop is CASSYRTGRDGELFF. The CDR3 nucleotides read TGTGCCAGCAGTTATCGGACAGGGAGGGACGGGGAGCTGTTTTTT.